This T cell receptor (beta chain) appears in the sequencing data of a study of identical twins. This clonotype was counted many times. CDR3 length: 12 residues. CDR1 is SQVTM and CDR2 is ANQGSEA in the germline V gene. V was cut by 8 bases and J by 1 base, with 10 bases left in between. Each CDR3 protein gets one entry after TCRdb re-called the 5' RACE reads with MiXCR. The data contain about 240,000 distinct CDR3 sequences, approximately 10% of them singletons. The sample taken for sequencing was memory T cells sorted from blood. V gene TRBV29-1 combines with J gene TRBJ2-3; tentative D call: TRBD2 (5 bases). This sequence was found in a man between 50 and 59 years old in good health. CDR3 loop: CSTRAGTDTQYF. In nucleotides, the CDR3 is TGCAGCACTCGAGCGGGCACAGATACGCAGTATTTT.